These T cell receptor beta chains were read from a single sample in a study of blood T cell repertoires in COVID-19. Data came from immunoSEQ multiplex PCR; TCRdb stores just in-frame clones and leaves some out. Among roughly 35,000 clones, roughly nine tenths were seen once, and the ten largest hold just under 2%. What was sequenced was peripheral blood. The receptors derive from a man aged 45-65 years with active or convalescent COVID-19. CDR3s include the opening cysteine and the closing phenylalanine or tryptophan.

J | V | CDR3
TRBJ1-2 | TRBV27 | CASSSLFSGTGGAYPYGYTF
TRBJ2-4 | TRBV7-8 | CASSLVVGARDIQYF
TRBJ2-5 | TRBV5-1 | CASSFLAGGPQETQYF
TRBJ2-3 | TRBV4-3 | CASSRDFQDPEGHTDTQYF
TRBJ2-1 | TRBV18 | CASSPRVRDRGTSVQFF
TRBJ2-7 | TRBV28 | CASSLVPGQVRYYEQYF
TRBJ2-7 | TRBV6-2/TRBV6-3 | CASSYGGSRGTYEQYF
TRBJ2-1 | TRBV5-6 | CASSRGGGRGEQFF
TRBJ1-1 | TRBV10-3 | CAISSDSMNTEAFF
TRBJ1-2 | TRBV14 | CASSQVDSRYGYTF
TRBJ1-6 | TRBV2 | CASSPNRGVDSPLHF
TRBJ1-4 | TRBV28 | CATRGQGLPSRRGLFF
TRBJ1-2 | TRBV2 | CASNPTGGYGYTF
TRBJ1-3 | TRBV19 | CASKSPGQGSGNTIYF
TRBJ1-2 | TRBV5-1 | CASSLGSGTGASGYTF
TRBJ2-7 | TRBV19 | CASSNDYPDPSYEQYF
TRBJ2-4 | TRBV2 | CASRADRGRDAKNIQYF
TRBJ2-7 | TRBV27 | CASSLSAGTDVKGQYF
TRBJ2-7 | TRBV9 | CASSVKGAGPPYEQYF
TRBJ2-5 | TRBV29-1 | CSVEGGRGRETQYF
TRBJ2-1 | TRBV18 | CASSPPSVSYNEQFF
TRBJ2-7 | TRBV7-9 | CASSLPGLAGSREQYF
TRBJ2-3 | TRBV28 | CASSSAGGSTDTQYF
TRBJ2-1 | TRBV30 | CAWSQDRENEQFF
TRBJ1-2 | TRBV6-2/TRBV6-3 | CASSRRDSYGYTF
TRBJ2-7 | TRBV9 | CASSAQDSPYEQYF
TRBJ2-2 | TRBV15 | CATSRDRGRIGTGELFF
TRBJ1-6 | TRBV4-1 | CASSLADMGSSPLHF
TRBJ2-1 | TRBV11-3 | CASSLGGQWNEQFF
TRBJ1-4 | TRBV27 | CASSFTVNEKLFF
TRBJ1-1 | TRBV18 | CASSPPSFTEAFF
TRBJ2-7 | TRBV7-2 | CASSPKTSTFYEQYF
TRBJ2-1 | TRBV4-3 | CASSQGPSGVLEQFF
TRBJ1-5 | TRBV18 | CASSPLQGQPQHF
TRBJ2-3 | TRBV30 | CAWSAAGLAGSADTQYF
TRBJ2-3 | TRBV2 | CASSGGVAGVIDTQYF
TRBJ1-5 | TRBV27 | CASSLSGTPDRVLSQPQHF
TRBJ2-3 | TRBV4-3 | CASSRTSRGTDTQYF
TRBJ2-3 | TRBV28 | CASRLQGGGTDTQYF
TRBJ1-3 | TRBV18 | CASSPLGQGSGNTIYF
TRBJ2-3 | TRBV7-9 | CASSSPGGVAGPTDTQYF
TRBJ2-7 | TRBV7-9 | CASSLGGQGHTYEQYF
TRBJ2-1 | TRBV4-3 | CASSPRGGEGNEQFF
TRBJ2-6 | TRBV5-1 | CASSAGLAGGGANVLTF
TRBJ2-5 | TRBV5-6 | CASSVAGTSGTQETQYF
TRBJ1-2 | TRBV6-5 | CASRNRAEYGYTF
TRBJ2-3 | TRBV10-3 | CAISEAPGQGSTDTQYF
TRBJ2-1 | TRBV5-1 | CASSATSGGYNEQFF
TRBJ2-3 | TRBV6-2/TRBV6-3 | CASSYSNRGLAGPTSTDTQYF
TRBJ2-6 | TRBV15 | CATSRPRDRDISGANVLTF
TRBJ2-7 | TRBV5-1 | CASNSGQGINEQYF
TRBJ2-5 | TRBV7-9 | CASSFHGLAGTWWTQYF
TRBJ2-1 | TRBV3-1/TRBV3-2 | CASSEWRGQGGTYNEQFF
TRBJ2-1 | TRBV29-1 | CSAALRAGSYNEQFF
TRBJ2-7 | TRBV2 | CASTAGAVYEQYF
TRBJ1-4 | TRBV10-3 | CAIRAANEKLFF
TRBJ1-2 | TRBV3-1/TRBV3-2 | CASSPRQGGYGYTF
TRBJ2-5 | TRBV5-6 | CASSTLAGEETQYF
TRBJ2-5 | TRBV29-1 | CSVEGDSILNQETQYF